This is a list of T cell receptor beta chains from one sample in a study of shared clonotypes between healthy human individuals. TCRdb's copy holds only in-frame clones and misses some; the assay was immunoSEQ multiplex PCR. The sample contains about 490,000 clones, roughly 85% of which appear only once. The sample was PBMCs. These receptors were obtained from a woman between 40 and 55 years old in good health. Some clones in this sample may be carry-over from other donors' samples. Both conserved end residues are part of each CDR3. The D gene is left open where the match is weak. Some rows mark clone size as missing; the rest say once, few, many or name a class of expanded clone.

15 | TRBJ2-1 | . | TRBV7-9 | TRBD2 | CASSVLAGGFNEQFF | TGTGCCAGCAGCGTCCTAGCGGGAGGGTTCAATGAGCAGTTCTTC
15 | TRBJ1-1 | . | TRBV2 | TRBD1 | CASSPTGQVNTEAFF | TGTGCCAGCAGCCCGACGGGACAGGTGAACACTGAAGCTTTCTTT
14 | TRBJ2-7 | . | TRBV4-1 | TRBD2 | CASSQDGLAREQYF | TGCGCCAGCAGCCAAGATGGACTAGCGCGCGAGCAGTACTTC
15 | TRBJ2-3 | once | TRBV7-8 | TRBD2 | CASRRTSGGTDTQYF | TGTGCCAGCAGAAGGACTAGCGGTGGCACAGATACGCAGTATTTT
15 | TRBJ1-4 | . | TRBV25-1 | TRBD1 | CASSVQTGGNEKLFF | TGTGCCAGCAGTGTCCAGACAGGGGGCAATGAAAAACTGTTTTTT
16 | TRBJ1-1 | . | TRBV28 | . | CASSRPGLLLNTEAFF | TGTGCCAGCAGCCGTCCGGGTCTGCTCTTGAACACTGAAGCTTTCTTT
18 | TRBJ2-7 | . | TRBV15 | . | CATSASTGEDSTYDEQYF | TGTGCCACCAGCGCCTCTACCGGGGAAGACAGCACCTACGACGAGCAGTACTTC
15 | TRBJ2-7 | . | TRBV7-2 | TRBD2 | CASSNRLAGPYEQYF | TGTGCCAGCAGCAACCGACTAGCGGGCCCCTACGAGCAGTACTTC
17 | TRBJ2-5 | once | TRBV28 | . | CASSFVRTGGAQETQYF | TGTGCCAGCAGTTTTGTGAGAACTGGGGGGGCCCAAGAGACCCAGTACTTC
14 | TRBJ1-5 | few | TRBV28 | TRBD1 | CASGTGGPNQPQHF | TGTGCCAGCGGTACAGGGGGACCAAATCAGCCCCAGCATTTT
17 | TRBJ1-1 | . | TRBV15 | . | CATSRPTVGSVGTEAFF | TGTGCCACCAGCAGACCGACTGTCGGGTCGGTGGGCACTGAAGCTTTCTTT
14 | TRBJ2-7 | . | TRBV5-8 | . | CASSGGRNSYEQYF | TGTGCCAGCAGCGGGGGACGGAACTCCTACGAGCAGTACTTC
17 | TRBJ1-4 | . | TRBV14 | TRBD1 | CASSQGQGEGGVEKLFF | TGTGCCAGCAGCCAAGGACAGGGGGAGGGAGGGGTCGAAAAACTGTTTTTT
13 | TRBJ2-5 | . | TRBV19 | . | CASSIRLAETQYF | TGTGCCAGTAGTATTCGGCTAGCGGAGACCCAGTACTTC
16 | TRBJ2-1 | . | TRBV4-1 | . | CASSQEYRGLLNEQFF | TGCGCCAGCAGCCAAGAATACCGGGGACTCCTCAATGAGCAGTTCTTC
14 | TRBJ2-1 | few | TRBV7-2 | . | CASRGQGLLNEQFF | TGTGCCAGCAGAGGACAGGGACTACTCAATGAGCAGTTCTTC
14 | TRBJ2-3 | . | TRBV5-4 | TRBD2 | CASSSSGSLDTQYF | TGTGCCAGCAGCTCTAGCGGGTCCCTAGATACGCAGTATTTT
15 | TRBJ2-2 | . | TRBV5-1 | . | CASSLYAQNTGELFF | TGCGCCAGCAGCTTGTATGCCCAGAACACCGGGGAGCTGTTTTTT
14 | TRBJ2-7 | . | TRBV30 | . | CAWSASRGSDEQYF | TGTGCCTGGAGTGCCAGCAGGGGCTCGGACGAGCAGTACTTC
11 | TRBJ2-1 | few | TRBV2 | . | CASSWYNEQFF | TGTGCCAGCAGCTGGTACAATGAGCAGTTCTTC
13 | TRBJ1-1 | few | TRBV7-9 | TRBD1 | CASSPQGGTEAFF | TGTGCCAGCAGCCCTCAGGGGGGCACTGAAGCTTTCTTT
15 | TRBJ2-5 | . | TRBV4-1 | . | CASSQRTATGETQYF | TGCGCCAGCAGCCAACGGACAGCCACAGGAGAGACCCAGTACTTC
14 | TRBJ2-7 | once | TRBV29-1 | . | CSVTTPRSSYEQYF | TGCAGCGTTACTACCCCTAGAAGCTCCTACGAGCAGTACTTC
12 | TRBJ1-2 | . | TRBV5-6 | . | CASSLDNYGYTF | TGTGCCAGCAGCTTGGATAACTATGGCTACACCTTC
19 | TRBJ2-3 | . | TRBV5-1 | TRBD1 | CASSLVVATGTGGTDTQYF | TGCGCCAGCAGCTTGGTGGTGGCTACCGGGACAGGGGGCACAGATACGCAGTATTTT
13 | TRBJ2-7 | once | TRBV7-2 | TRBD2 | CASSLSSGYEQYF | TGTGCCAGCAGCTTATCTAGCGGCTACGAGCAGTACTTC
13 | TRBJ2-7 | . | TRBV29-1 | . | CSVDFQGSYEQYF | TGCAGCGTTGACTTTCAGGGGAGCTACGAGCAGTACTTC
13 | TRBJ2-1 | . | TRBV28 | . | CASPGAGPNEQFF | TGTGCCAGCCCGGGGGCCGGGCCCAATGAGCAGTTCTTC
15 | TRBJ2-7 | . | TRBV7-2 | TRBD1 | CASSLGPWDSYEQYF | TGTGCCAGCAGCCTAGGACCCTGGGACAGCTACGAGCAGTACTTC
15 | TRBJ1-1 | . | TRBV18 | TRBD1 | CASSLQGKTDTEAFF | TGTGCCAGCTCTCTACAGGGGAAGACGGACACTGAAGCTTTCTTT
15 | TRBJ2-7 | . | TRBV6-1 | . | CASSEALGERGEQYF | TGTGCCAGCAGTGAAGCGCTAGGGGAACGGGGCGAGCAGTACTTC
14 | TRBJ2-5 | . | TRBV30 | . | CAWRRTDGRETQYF | TGTGCCTGGAGGAGGACAGACGGAAGGGAGACCCAGTACTTC
15 | TRBJ1-2 | . | TRBV28 | . | CASSLGGRVSGGYTF | TGTGCCAGCAGTTTGGGGGGCCGTGTATCTGGAGGCTACACCTTC
16 | TRBJ1-5 | . | TRBV19 | . | CASSNGPGASNQPQHF | TGTGCCAGTAGTAACGGTCCCGGGGCGAGCAATCAGCCCCAGCATTTT
16 | TRBJ2-7 | . | TRBV7-2 | TRBD1 | CASSSGTGWESYEQYF | TGTGCCAGCAGCTCCGGGACAGGGTGGGAATCCTACGAGCAGTACTTC
20 | TRBJ2-1 | few | TRBV28 | TRBD2 | CASSPLGASGILRGYNEQFF | TGTGCCAGCAGTCCCCTCGGGGCTAGCGGGATACTTAGGGGTTACAATGAGCAGTTCTTC
17 | TRBJ2-1 | . | TRBV28 | . | CASSQDRGGGASNEQFF | TGTGCCAGCAGTCAGGACCGTGGGGGTGGGGCCAGCAATGAGCAGTTCTTC
15 | TRBJ1-5 | . | TRBV19 | . | CASTPGTIGNQPQHF | TGTGCCAGTACACCGGGGACGATTGGCAATCAGCCCCAGCATTTT
12 | TRBJ2-7 | . | TRBV7-9 | . | CASSSDYPGQYF | TGTGCCAGCAGCTCAGACTACCCCGGGCAGTACTTC
13 | TRBJ2-3 | . | TRBV2 | . | CASSVSRSDTQYF | TGTGCCAGCAGTGTGTCAAGGTCAGATACGCAGTATTTT
15 | TRBJ2-1 | . | TRBV7-8 | . | CASRTRDSRWYEQFF | TGTGCCAGCAGAACCCGGGACTCCCGTTGGTATGAGCAGTTCTTC
18 | TRBJ1-1 | . | TRBV9 | . | CASSVVPKGSPMGTEAFF | TGTGCCAGCAGCGTAGTACCCAAAGGGTCTCCCATGGGCACTGAAGCTTTCTTT
16 | TRBJ2-1 | . | TRBV5-1 | TRBD2 | CASSFITSGDYNEQFF | TGCGCCAGCAGCTTTATAACTAGCGGGGATTACAATGAGCAGTTCTTC
15 | TRBJ2-1 | few | TRBV7-3 | . | CASSFNGNSYNEQFF | TGTGCCAGCAGCTTTAACGGGAACTCCTACAATGAGCAGTTCTTC
13 | TRBJ1-4 | . | TRBV7-9 | . | CASSRPPGEKLFF | TGTGCCAGCAGCCGCCCTCCGGGTGAAAAACTGTTTTTT